This T cell receptor (beta chain) was sequenced for a study of blood T cell repertoires in COVID-19. TCRdb keeps only in-frame clones here, not all; method: immunoSEQ multiplex PCR. The repertoire holds some 190,000 clones, with roughly 84% as singletons. The CDR3 spans 13 residues. The germline V gene encodes CDR1 SGHNT and CDR2 YENEEA. The V and J ends lost 0 bases and 3 bases respectively, with 4 bases between them. The TCR originated in a human donor in a cohort sampled during active COVID-19. This chain links TRBV11-3 with TRBJ2-3; D not resolved. Sequencing was carried out using peripheral blood. The CDR3 DNA reads TGTGCCAGCAGCTTAGATAGTACAGATACGCAGTATTTT. Its translation: CASSLDSTDTQYF.